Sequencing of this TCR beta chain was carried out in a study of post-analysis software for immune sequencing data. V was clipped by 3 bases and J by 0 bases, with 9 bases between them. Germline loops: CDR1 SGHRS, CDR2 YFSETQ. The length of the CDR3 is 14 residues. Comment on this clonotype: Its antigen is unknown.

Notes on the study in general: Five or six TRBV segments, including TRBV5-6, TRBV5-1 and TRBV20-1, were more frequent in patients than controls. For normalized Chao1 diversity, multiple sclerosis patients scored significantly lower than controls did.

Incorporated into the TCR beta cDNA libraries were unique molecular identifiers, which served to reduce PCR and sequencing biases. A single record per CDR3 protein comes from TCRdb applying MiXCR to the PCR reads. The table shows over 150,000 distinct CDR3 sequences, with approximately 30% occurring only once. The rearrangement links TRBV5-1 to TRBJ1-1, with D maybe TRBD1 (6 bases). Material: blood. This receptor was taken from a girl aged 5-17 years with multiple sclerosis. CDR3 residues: CASSSGQMNTEAFF. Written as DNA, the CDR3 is TGCGCCAGCAGCTCCGGACAGATGAACACTGAAGCTTTCTTT.